Below, 14 T cell receptor beta chains from the same sample are listed, as sequenced in a study of post-analysis software for immune sequencing data. For these receptors, no antigen is known. Unique-molecular-identifier-tagged TCR beta cDNA libraries were used. TCRdb re-derived calls from the PCR reads in MiXCR, one entry per CDR3 protein. Here the sample spans fewer than 850,000 distinct CDR3 sequences, about 45% being singletons. Study observations and caveats: There were five TRBV segments more frequent in patients than controls, and TRBV5-6, TRBV5-1 and TRBV20-1 were among them.

Material for sequencing was blood. These receptors were taken from a girl aged 5-17 years with multiple sclerosis.

The V and J genes are TRBV6-5 and TRBJ1-6; the D gene is possibly TRBD1 (5 bases). V shed 2 bases and J shed 0 bases, with 8 bases lying between them. CDR3 size: 16 residues. Germline V lookup: CDR1 MNHEY, CDR2 SVGAGI. CDR3 in amino acids: CASSYRGNSYNSPLHF. As DNA, the CDR3 is TGTGCCAGCAGTTACAGGGGAAACTCCTATAATTCACCCCTCCACTTT.

The V and J genes are TRBV20-1 and TRBJ1-1; maybe TRBD1 (5 bases). From germline, CDR1 is DFQATT and CDR2 SNEGSKA (reference sequence). CDR3 length: 14 amino acids. Trimming cost V 6 bases and J 2 bases, with 16 bases left between them. CDR3 nucleotide sequence: TGCAGTGCAACGGGGGTGAGTGGAAACACTGAAGCTTTCTTT. This sequence encodes CSATGVSGNTEAFF.

The chain uses TRBV7-2 and TRBJ1-5; 8 bases align to TRBD1. J gave up 5 bases and V 7 bases, and 4 bases lay outside the gene matches. The CDR3 is 13 residues long. Germline values: CDR1 SGHTA, CDR2 FQGNSA. CDR3 sequence (DNA): TGTGCCAGCACCACGGACAGGGATCAGCCCCAGCATTTT. Its translation: CASTTDRDQPQHF. The variable domain in full, completed from reference TRBV7-2 and TRBJ1-5, reads GAGVSQSPSNKVTEKGKDVELRCDPISGHTALYWYRQSLGQGLEFLIYFQGNSAPDKSGLPSDRFSAERTGGSVSTLTIQRTQQEDSAVYLCASTTDRDQPQHFGDGTRLSIL.

This clonotype was detected only a few times. The genes are TRBV30 and TRBJ1-6; D is ambiguous. Germline V CDR1 and CDR2: GTSNPN, SVGIG (reference sequence). The CDR3 extends over 12 amino acids. V dropped 0 bases and J dropped 9 bases, with 6 bases sitting between them. For the CDR3, the DNA is TGTGCCTGGAGTGTACAGACTTCACCCCTCCACTTT. Its protein product is CAWSVQTSPLHF.

The sample holds many counts of this clonotype. The V gene is TRBV6-1, the J gene TRBJ2-7; 11 bases match TRBD2. The CDR3 contains 13 residues. The trim removed 8 bases at V and 0 bases at J, leaving 0 bases unmatched. CDR1 and CDR2 from the germline V gene are MNHNS and SASEGT. The CDR3 here is CASGTSGSYEQYF. The CDR3, as DNA: TGTGCCAGCGGGACTAGCGGCTCCTACGAGCAGTACTTC.

This chain connects TRBV10-1 to TRBJ2-6, with TRBD1 matching over 11 bases. Germline CDR1 reads WNHNN; CDR2 reads SYGVQD (reference sequence). The CDR3 spans 18 residues. Losses at the gene ends were 7 bases for V and 0 bases for J; bases not matched to a gene: 8. CDR3 nucleotides: TGCGCCAGCAACCTAGGACAGGGGGCGATCTCTGGGGCCAACGTCCTGACTTTC. Its protein product is CASNLGQGAISGANVLTF.

The genes are TRBV12-3 or TRBV12-4 and TRBJ2-3; D possibly corresponds to TRBD2 (6 bases). V lost 7 bases and J 3 bases, leaving 14 bases between the germline ends. The CDR3 is 14 amino acids. The CDR3 DNA is TGTGCCAGCACGAGGAGGGTTAGAACAGATACGCAGTATTTT. This gives the protein CASTRRVRTDTQYF.

The rearrangement links TRBV5-1 to TRBJ2-1; 14 bases are shared with TRBD2. The V segment lost 0 bases and the J segment 8 bases; nucleotides outside the gene matches: 4. The CDR3 spans 16 residues. Per germline, CDR1 SGHRS and CDR2 YFSETQ. CDR3: CASSLEGLAGADEQFF. The DNA of the CDR3 is TGCGCCAGCAGCTTGGAGGGACTAGCGGGAGCGGATGAGCAGTTCTTC.

This clonotype was seen a handful of times. The chain couples TRBV20-1 to TRBJ2-2; 9 bases agree with TRBD1. The CDR3 length is 15 residues. Per the germline V gene, CDR1 is DFQATT and CDR2 is SNEGSKA (reference sequence). Here the CDR3 reads CSTPGQGKNTGELFF. Here the CDR3 DNA reads TGCAGCACCCCCGGACAGGGGAAGAACACCGGGGAGCTGTTTTTT.

J is TRBJ2-7 and V is TRBV19; D not resolved. V lost 3 bases, J lost 3 bases, and 9 bases lay in between. Germline V CDR1 and CDR2: LNHDA, SQIVND (reference sequence). The CDR3 runs to 13 residues. The CDR3 bases are TGTGCCAGTAGTATGAGGTCAGACTACGAGCAGTACTTC. The encoded protein is CASSMRSDYEQYF.

This clonotype has only a few counts. This chain links TRBV12-3 or TRBV12-4 with TRBJ2-1, with D possibly TRBD1 on 6 matching bases. The CDR3 has 15 amino acids. The germline V and J ends were trimmed by 0 bases and 7 bases, with 13 bases remaining between them. The CDR3 spells CASSLAGEGENEQFF. The CDR3 DNA sequence: TGTGCCAGCAGTTTAGCGGGAGAGGGGGAGAATGAGCAGTTCTTC.

This sequence joins TRBV29-1 and TRBJ2-3; 8 positions match TRBD2. CDR3 length equals 15 residues. CDR1 SQVTM and CDR2 ANQGSEA come from the germline V gene. Trimming at V came to 3 bases and at J to 1 base, leaving 6 bases not matched to a gene. CDR3 in amino acids: CSVDRTSPGTDTQYF. In DNA, the CDR3 is TGCAGCGTTGACAGGACTAGCCCCGGCACAGATACGCAGTATTTT.

The chain joins TRBV29-1 to TRBJ2-1; the match to TRBD2 covers 12 bases. This CDR3 region has 13 residues. The germline V gene encodes CDR1 SQVTM and CDR2 ANQGSEA. J was trimmed by 9 bases and V by 6 bases; bases with no gene match: 6. CDR3 coding DNA: TGCAGCGTAGCTAGCGGGAGGGCCGGTGAGCAGTTCTTC. Protein sequence: CSVASGRAGEQFF.

For this clonotype: This may come from a read error, since a much larger clone is one base off. The conserved final phenylalanine or tryptophan is absent from the CDR3, which likely points to a read error. The chain has TRBV7-9 and TRBJ1-5; TRBD1 is a possible D gene (6 bases). The CDR3 length is 16 residues. V was shortened by 5 bases and J by 6 bases, with 20 bases between the two germline ends. Germline V gene sequence: CDR1 SEHNR, CDR2 FQNEAQ (reference sequence). CDR3 amino acids: CASSALGGGGSQPQHV. The CDR3 bases are TGTGCCAGCAGCGCTCTAGGAGGGGGTGGCAGTCAGCCCCAGCATGTT.